This TCR beta chain appears in the sequencing data of a study of T-cell reconstitution after alpha-beta-depleted transplantation in children. Whole-study results and caveats: One year post-transplant, T-cell counts and diversity were largely derived from T cells produced anew. Several hundred expanded graft clones reportedly were the source of alpha-beta T cells about two months after transplant.

This clonotype was picked up many times. Its antigen is as yet unknown. Losses at the gene ends were 0 bases for V and 2 bases for J; bases not matched to a gene: 5. Looked up from germline, CDR1 is SGHRS and CDR2 is YFSETQ. This CDR3 has 16 residues. Unique molecular identifiers were incorporated into the prepared TCRbeta library. TCRdb independently ran MiXCR on the PCR reads; one entry per CDR3 protein. The sample has hundreds of thousands of distinct CDR3 sequences, roughly 14% seen once. The rearrangement uses TRBV5-1 and TRBJ2-1; 7 positions agree with TRBD2. The TCR originated in a girl aged 2-10 years with congenital amegakaryocytic thrombocytopenia, due to receive a stem cell transplant. This specimen was PBMCs, taken before TCRalphabeta/CD19-depleted stem cell transplant. The CDR3 nucleotides read TGCGCCAGCAGCTTGGCCTTCCGGGGGGCCTACAATGAGCAGTTCTTC. It yields the protein CASSLAFRGAYNEQFF.